This TCR beta chain was sequenced in a study of liver allograft versus peripheral blood T cells. Study background: Transplanted livers held T cell receptor repertoires, and these were compared with repertoires in recipients' peripheral blood. Findings of the study overall: According to reports, the T cell receptor repertoires inside liver allografts differed from those in peripheral blood.

Germline CDR1 reads MDHEN; CDR2 reads SYDVKM. The CDR3 totals 14 residues. From the reads, TCRdb called clonotypes with MiXCR, one entry per CDR3 protein. The repertoire includes 540 or so distinct CDR3 sequences, 8.5% to 10% of them detected once, and roughly 34% sits in the top ten. With regard to this clonotype: Antigen: not known. Being one base from a much bigger clone, this may be a read error.

This chain uses TRBV28 with TRBJ2-7; tentatively, D is TRBD1 or TRBD2 (5 bases each). The TCR was taken from a human patient who had a liver transplant. Part of the T cell pool may stem from the graft donor. The CDR3 DNA reads as TGTACCAGCAGTTTACGGGGACCCTCCTACGAGCAGTACTTC. Translated: CTSSLRGPSYEQYF.